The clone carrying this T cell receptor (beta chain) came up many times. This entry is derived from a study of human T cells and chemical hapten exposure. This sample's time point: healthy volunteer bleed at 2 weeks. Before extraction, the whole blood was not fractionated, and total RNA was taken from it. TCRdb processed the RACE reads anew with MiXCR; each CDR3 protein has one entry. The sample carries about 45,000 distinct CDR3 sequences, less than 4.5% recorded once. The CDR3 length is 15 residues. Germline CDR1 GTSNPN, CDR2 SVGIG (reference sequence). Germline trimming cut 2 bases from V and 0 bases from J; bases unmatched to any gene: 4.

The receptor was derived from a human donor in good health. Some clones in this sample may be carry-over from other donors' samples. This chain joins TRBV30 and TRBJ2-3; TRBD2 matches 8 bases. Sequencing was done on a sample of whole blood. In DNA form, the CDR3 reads TGTGCCTGGAGTAGCGGGACTAGAAGCACAGATACGCAGTATTTT. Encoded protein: CAWSSGTRSTDTQYF.